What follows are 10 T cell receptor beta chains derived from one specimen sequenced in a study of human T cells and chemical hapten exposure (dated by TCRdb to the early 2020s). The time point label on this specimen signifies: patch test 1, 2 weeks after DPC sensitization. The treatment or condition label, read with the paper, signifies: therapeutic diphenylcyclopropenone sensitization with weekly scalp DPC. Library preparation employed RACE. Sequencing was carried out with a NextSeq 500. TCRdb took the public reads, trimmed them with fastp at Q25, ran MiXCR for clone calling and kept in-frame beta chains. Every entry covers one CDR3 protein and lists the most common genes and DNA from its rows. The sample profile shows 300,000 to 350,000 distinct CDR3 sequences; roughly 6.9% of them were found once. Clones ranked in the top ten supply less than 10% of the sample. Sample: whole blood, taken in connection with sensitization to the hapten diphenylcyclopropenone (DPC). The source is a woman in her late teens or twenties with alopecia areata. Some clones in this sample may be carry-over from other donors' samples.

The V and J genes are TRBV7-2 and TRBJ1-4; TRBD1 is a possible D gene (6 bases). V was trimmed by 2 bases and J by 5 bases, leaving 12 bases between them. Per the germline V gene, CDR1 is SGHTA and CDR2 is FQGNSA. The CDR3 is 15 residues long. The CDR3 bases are TGTGCCAGCAGCTTATATCACAGGGACAATGAAAAACTGTTTTTT. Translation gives CASSLYHRDNEKLFF.

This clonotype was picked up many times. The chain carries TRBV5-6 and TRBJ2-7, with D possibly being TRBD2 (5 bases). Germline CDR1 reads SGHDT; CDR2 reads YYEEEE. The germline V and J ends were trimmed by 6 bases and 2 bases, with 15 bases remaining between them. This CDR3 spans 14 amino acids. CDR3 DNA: TGTGCCAGCACTGAGGGAGTTTCCACCTACGAGCAGTACTTC. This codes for CASTEGVSTYEQYF.

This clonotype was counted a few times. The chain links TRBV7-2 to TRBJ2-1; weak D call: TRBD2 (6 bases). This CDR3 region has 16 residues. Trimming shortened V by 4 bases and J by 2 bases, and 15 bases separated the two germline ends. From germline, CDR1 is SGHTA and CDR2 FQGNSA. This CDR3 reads CASSSRGAPTYNEQFF. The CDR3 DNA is TGTGCCAGCAGCTCCCGCGGGGCACCTACCTACAATGAGCAGTTCTTC.

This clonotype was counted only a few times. CDR3 DNA: TGTGCCAGCAGCTTAGAACGCCATTTAAAGGGAAATACGCAGTATTTT. Its translation: CASSLERHLKGNTQYF. The rearrangement uses TRBV7-2 and TRBJ2-3; D unclear. Germline CDR1 is SGHTA and CDR2 is FQGNSA. The ends were cut back, 1 base at V and 7 bases at J, with 18 bases in the middle. The CDR3 is 16 residues long.

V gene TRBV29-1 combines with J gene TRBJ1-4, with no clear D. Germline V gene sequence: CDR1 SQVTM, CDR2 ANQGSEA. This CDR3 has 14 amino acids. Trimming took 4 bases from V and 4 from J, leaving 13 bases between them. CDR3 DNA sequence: TGCAGCGTTGGATCGTACCGCCTTAATGAAAAACTGTTTTTT. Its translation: CSVGSYRLNEKLFF.

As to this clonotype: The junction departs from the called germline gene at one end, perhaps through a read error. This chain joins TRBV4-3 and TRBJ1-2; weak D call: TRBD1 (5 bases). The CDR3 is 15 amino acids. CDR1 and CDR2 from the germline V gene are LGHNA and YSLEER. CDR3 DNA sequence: TGCGCCAGCAGCCAAGATTATGCAGGGTACTATGGCTGCACCTTC. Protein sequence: CASSQDYAGYYGCTF.

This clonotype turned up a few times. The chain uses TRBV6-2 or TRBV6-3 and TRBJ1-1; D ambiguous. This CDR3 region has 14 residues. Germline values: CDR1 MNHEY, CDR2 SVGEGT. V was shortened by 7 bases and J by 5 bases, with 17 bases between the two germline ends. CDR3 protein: CASTTTPGRTEAFF. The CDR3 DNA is TGTGCCAGCACCACCACCCCGGGGAGGACTGAAGCTTTCTTT.

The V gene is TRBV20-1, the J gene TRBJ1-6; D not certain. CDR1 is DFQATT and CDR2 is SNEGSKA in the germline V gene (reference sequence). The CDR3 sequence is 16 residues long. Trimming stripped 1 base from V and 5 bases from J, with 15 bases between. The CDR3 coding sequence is TGCAGTGCTAGAGCTTTACTTGGCCGGGATAATTCACCCCTCCACTTT. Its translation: CSARALLGRDNSPLHF.

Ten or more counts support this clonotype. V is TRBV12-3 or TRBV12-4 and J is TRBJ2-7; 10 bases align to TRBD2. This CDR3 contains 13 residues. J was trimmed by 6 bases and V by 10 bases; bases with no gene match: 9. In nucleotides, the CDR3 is TGTGCCACGGCCCCTAGCGGGGGTGGCGAGCAGTACTTC. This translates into CATAPSGGGEQYF.

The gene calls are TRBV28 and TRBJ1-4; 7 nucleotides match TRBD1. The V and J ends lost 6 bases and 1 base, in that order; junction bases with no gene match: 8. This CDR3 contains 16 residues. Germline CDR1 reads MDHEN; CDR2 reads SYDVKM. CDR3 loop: CASRITGDVTNEKLFF. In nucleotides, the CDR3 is TGTGCCAGCAGGATTACAGGGGACGTAACTAATGAAAAACTGTTTTTT.